This T cell receptor (beta chain) stems from a study of PD-1 blockade in classical Hodgkin lymphoma. Findings and caveats of the study: While CD8+ TCR diversity did not rise significantly by C4D1, CD4+ TCR diversity did. Complete responders had baseline diversity similar to newly diagnosed patients. The drivers behind the repertoire differences, possibly disease activity or prior therapy, remain undefined. Relapsed/refractory patients reportedly had lower baseline diversity than newly diagnosed patients.

Time point denoted: cycle 4 day 1 (C4D1), after 6 weeks of nivolumab. Relapses following autologous stem cell transplantation were seen in all patients, with brentuximab vedotin exposure varying. CDR3 length: 13 residues. The V gene's germline CDR1 is SGHAT and CDR2 FQNNGV. The V gene lost 0 bases and the J gene lost 2 bases, with 4 bases spanning the gap. Comments on this clone: Its antigen is undetermined.

Clones were read by immunoSEQ multiplex PCR, and TCRdb kept only the in-frame ones, dropping some. Among 25,000 to 30,000 clones, 80% were seen once, and the ten largest hold about 17%. The chain uses TRBV11-2 and TRBJ1-2; D unresolved. The sequences come from peripheral blood mononuclear cells (PBMCs), collected before the fourth cycle of nivolumab. The sequence derives from a human donor with classical Hodgkin lymphoma. CDR3 loop: CASSLDKNYGYTF. Written as DNA, the CDR3 is TGTGCCAGCAGCTTAGACAAGAACTATGGCTACACCTTC.